This T cell receptor beta chain came from a study of cytomegalovirus exposure and HLA in healthy donors. Germline V gene sequence: CDR1 KGHSH, CDR2 LQKENI. This CDR3 contains 15 residues. V lost 5 bases to trimming and J lost 4 bases, with 17 bases between them. With respect to this clone: Its specificity is not known.

PCR amplification relied on 60 Vbeta primers (plus 13 Jbeta primers). Assay: immunoSEQ multiplex PCR; the TCRdb copy retains only in-frame clones and omits some. Among 100,000 or so clones listed, 81% were seen once. Points from the study as a whole: An ancestry cluster, one associated with Asian ancestry, reportedly showed fewer N-insertions than the roughly 670-donor mean in a later analysis.

Specimen: PBMCs. The TCR comes from a man aged 35 to 55 in good health and CMV-seropositive. This chain links TRBV18 with TRBJ2-5, with D possibly TRBD1 on 6 matching bases. CDR3 nucleotides: TGTGCCAGCTCAGCGTCACAGGGAGACGGAGAGACCCAGTACTTC. Translation gives CASSASQGDGETQYF.